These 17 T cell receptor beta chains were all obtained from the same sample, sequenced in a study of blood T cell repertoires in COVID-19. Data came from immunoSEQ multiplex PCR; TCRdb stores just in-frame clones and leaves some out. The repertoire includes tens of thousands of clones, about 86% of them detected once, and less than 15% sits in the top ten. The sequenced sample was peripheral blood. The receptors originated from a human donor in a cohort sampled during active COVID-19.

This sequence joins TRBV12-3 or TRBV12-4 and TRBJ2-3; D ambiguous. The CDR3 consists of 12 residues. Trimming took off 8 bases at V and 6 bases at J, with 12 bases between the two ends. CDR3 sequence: CASRGVEDTQYF. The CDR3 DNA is TGTGCCAGCCGAGGCGTCGAGGATACGCAGTATTTT.

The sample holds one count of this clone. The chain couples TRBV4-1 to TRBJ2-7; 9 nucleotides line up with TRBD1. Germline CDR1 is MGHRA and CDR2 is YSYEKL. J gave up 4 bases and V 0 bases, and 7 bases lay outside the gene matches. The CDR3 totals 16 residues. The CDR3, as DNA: TGCGCCAGCAGCCAAGATAGACAGGGGGGGGATTACGAGCAGTACTTC. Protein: CASSQDRQGGDYEQYF.

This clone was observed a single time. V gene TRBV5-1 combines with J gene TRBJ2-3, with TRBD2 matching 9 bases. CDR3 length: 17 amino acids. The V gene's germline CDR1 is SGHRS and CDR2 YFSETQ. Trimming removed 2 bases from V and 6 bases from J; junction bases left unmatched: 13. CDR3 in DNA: TGCGCCAGCAGCTTTAATTCGGGTAGCGGGGGAGCGGATACGCAGTATTTT. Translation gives CASSFNSGSGGADTQYF.

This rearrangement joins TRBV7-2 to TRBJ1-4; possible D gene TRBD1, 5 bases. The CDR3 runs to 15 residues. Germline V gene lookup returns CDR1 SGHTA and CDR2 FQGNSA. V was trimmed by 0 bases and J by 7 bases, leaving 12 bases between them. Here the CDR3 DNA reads TGTGCCAGCAGCTTAGCATCCGGGGGAGGTGAAAAACTGTTTTTT. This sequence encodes CASSLASGGGEKLFF. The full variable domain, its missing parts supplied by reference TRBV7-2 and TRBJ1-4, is GAGVSQSPSNKVTEKGKDVELRCDPISGHTALYWYRQSLGQGLEFLIYFQGNSAPDKSGLPSDRFSAERTGGSVSTLTIQRTQQEDSAVYLCASSLASGGGEKLFFGSGTQLSVL.

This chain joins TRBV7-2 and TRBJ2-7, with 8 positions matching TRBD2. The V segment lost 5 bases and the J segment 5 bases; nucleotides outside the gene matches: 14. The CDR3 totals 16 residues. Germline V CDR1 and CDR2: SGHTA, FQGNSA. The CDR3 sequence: CASSQTIGGGSHEQYF. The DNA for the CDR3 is TGTGCCAGCAGCCAGACAATCGGCGGGGGGTCCCACGAGCAGTACTTC. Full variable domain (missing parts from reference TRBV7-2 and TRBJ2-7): GAGVSQSPSNKVTEKGKDVELRCDPISGHTALYWYRQSLGQGLEFLIYFQGNSAPDKSGLPSDRFSAERTGGSVSTLTIQRTQQEDSAVYLCASSQTIGGGSHEQYFGPGTRLTVT.

The CDR3 sequence is CASSNHLAGEFNDEQFF. For the CDR3, the DNA is TGTGCCAGCAGCAACCACCTAGCGGGAGAATTCAACGATGAGCAGTTCTTC. The chain is built from TRBV7-9 and TRBJ2-1; 10 bases fit TRBD2. The CDR3 is made up of 17 amino acids. Losses at the gene ends were 5 bases for V and 8 bases for J; bases not matched to a gene: 15. Germline CDR1 is SEHNR and CDR2 is FQNEAQ (reference sequence).

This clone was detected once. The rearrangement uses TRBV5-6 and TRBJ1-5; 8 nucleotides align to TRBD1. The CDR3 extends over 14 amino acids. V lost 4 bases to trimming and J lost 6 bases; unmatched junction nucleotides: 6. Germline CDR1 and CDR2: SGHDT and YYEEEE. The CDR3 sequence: CASSPGQGSQPQHF. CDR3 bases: TGTGCCAGCAGCCCTGGACAGGGTAGTCAGCCCCAGCATTTT. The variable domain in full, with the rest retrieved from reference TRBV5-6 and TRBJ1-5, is DAGVTQSPTHLIKTRGQQVTLRCSPKSGHDTVSWYQQALGQGPQFIFQYYEEEERQRGNFPDRFSGHQFPNYSSELNVNALLLGDSALYLCASSPGQGSQPQHFGDGTRLSIL.

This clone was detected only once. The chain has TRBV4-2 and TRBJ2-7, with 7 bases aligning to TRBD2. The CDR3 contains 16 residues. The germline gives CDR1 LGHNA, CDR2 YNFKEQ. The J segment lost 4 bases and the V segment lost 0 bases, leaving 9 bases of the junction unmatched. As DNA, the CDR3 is TGTGCCAGCAGCCAAGATCCGGGGGGAGCGGCTTACGAGCAGTACTTC. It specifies CASSQDPGGAAYEQYF.

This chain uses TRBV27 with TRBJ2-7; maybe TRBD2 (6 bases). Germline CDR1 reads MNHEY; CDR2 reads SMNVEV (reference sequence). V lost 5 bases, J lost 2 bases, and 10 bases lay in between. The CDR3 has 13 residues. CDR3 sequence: CASSPRLAYEQYF. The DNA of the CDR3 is TGTGCCAGCAGTCCGCGACTAGCCTACGAGCAGTACTTC.

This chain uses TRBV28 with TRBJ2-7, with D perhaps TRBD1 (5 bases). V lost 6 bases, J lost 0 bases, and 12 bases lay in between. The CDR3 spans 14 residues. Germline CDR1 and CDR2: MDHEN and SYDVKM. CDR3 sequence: CASSQGVSSYEQYF. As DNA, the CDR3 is TGTGCCAGCAGCCAGGGCGTCTCCTCCTACGAGCAGTACTTC.

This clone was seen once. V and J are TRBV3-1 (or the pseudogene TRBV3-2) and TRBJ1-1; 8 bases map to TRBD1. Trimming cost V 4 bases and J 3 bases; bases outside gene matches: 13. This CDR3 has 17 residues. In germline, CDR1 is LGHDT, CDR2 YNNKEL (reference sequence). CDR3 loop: CASSPHWTGRFDTEAFF. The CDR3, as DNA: TGTGCCAGCAGCCCCCACTGGACAGGGAGGTTCGACACTGAAGCTTTCTTT.

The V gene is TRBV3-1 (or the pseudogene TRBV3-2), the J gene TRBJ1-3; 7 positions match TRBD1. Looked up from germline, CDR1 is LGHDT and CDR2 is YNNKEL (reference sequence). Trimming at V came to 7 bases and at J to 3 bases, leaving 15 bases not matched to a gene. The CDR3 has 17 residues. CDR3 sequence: CASTHRNRGPIGNTIYF. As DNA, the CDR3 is TGTGCCAGCACCCATCGCAATAGGGGGCCGATTGGAAACACCATATATTTT.

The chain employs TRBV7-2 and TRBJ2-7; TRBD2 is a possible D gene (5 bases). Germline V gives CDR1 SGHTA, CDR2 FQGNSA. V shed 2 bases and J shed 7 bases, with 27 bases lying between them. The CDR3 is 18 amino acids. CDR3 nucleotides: TGTGCCAGCAGCTTAAGTCATGAGGTAGCCGGAGGTATTTATGAGCAGTACTTC. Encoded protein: CASSLSHEVAGGIYEQYF. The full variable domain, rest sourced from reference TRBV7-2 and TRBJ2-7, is GAGVSQSPSNKVTEKGKDVELRCDPISGHTALYWYRQSLGQGLEFLIYFQGNSAPDKSGLPSDRFSAERTGGSVSTLTIQRTQQEDSAVYLCASSLSHEVAGGIYEQYFGPGTRLTVT.

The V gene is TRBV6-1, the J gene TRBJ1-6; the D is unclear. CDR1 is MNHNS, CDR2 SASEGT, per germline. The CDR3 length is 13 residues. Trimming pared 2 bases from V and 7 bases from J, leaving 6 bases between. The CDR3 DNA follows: TGTGCCAGCAGTGAACCTTTCAATTCACCCCTCCACTTT. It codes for CASSEPFNSPLHF.

The CDR3 spells CAWDRAYEQYF. The CDR3 nucleotides read TGTGCCTGGGACAGGGCCTACGAGCAGTACTTC. This chain connects TRBV30 to TRBJ2-7; TRBD1 matches at 7 bases. The CDR3 sequence is 11 residues long. The trim removed 5 bases at V and 2 bases at J, leaving 0 bases unmatched. Germline V gene sequence: CDR1 GTSNPN, CDR2 SVGIG (reference sequence). The variable domain in full, completed from reference TRBV30 and TRBJ2-7, reads SQTIHQWPATLVQPVGSPLSLECTVEGTSNPNLYWYRQAAGRGLQLLFYSVGIGQISSEVPQNLSASRPQDRQFILSSKKLLLSDSGFYLCAWDRAYEQYFGPGTRLTVT.

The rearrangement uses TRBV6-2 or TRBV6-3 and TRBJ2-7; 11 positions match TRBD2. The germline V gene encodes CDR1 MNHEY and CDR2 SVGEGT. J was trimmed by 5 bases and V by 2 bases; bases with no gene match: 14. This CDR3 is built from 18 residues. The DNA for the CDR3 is TGTGCCAGCAGTTACCCTCCTGTAGCGGGGGGGGCTGGCCACGAGCAGTACTTC. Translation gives CASSYPPVAGGAGHEQYF.

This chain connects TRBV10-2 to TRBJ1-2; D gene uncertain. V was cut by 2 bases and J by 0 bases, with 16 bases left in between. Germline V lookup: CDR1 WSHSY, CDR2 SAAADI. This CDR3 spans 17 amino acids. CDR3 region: CASSELSVTTTNYGYTF. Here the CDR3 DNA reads TGCGCCAGCAGTGAGCTCTCAGTTACTACGACTAACTATGGCTACACCTTC.